The 25 T cell receptor beta chains below all came from one sample that was sequenced in a study of OX40 agonist ivuxolimab in advanced cancers. Assay: immunoSEQ multiplex PCR; the TCRdb copy retains only in-frame clones and omits some. The sample carries 55,000 to 75,000 clones, around 81% recorded once. The input for sequencing was CD4+ or CD8+ T cells sorted from blood, taken in a trial of the OX40 agonist ivuxolimab. Receptors were obtained from an adult with an advanced solid tumor such as melanoma, head and neck, liver or kidney cancer.

The CDR3 spells CASSAGTPPHYSGNTIYF. DNA for the CDR3: TGCGCCAGCAGTGCCGGGACACCTCCCCATTACTCTGGAAACACCATATATTTT. The V gene is TRBV10-1, the J gene TRBJ1-3; D might be TRBD1 (6 bases). V was shortened by 4 bases and J by 0 bases, with 19 bases between the two germline ends. The CDR3 has 18 residues. Germline CDR1 WNHNN, CDR2 SYGVQD (reference sequence).

The chain is built from TRBV2 and TRBJ1-2; 7 positions agree with TRBD1. The CDR3 sequence is 13 residues long. V lost 8 bases and J lost 2; bases outside the gene matches: 5. The germline V gene has CDR1 SNHLY and CDR2 FYNNEI. Here the CDR3 DNA reads TGTGCCAGCGGGACAGACACAAACTATGGCTACACCTTC. Protein: CASGTDTNYGYTF.

This clone has only one observation. The CDR3 coding sequence is TGTGCCTGGAGTGGAAGACGGACAGGAGCCACAGATACGCAGTATTTT. This sequence encodes CAWSGRRTGATDTQYF. The chain uses TRBV30 and TRBJ2-3, with 7 bases lining up with TRBD1. CDR3 length: 16 amino acids. The germline V gene encodes CDR1 GTSNPN and CDR2 SVGIG (reference sequence). V lost 1 base, J lost 2 bases, and 9 bases stayed unmatched.

The V call is TRBV7-2, the J call TRBJ1-4; D unresolved. Trimming pared 1 base from V and 7 bases from J, leaving 7 bases between. The CDR3 spans 13 residues. Per the germline V gene, CDR1 is SGHTA and CDR2 is FQGNSA. CDR3 nucleotides: TGTGCCAGCAGCTTAGGGGCAGTTGAAAAACTGTTTTTT. Translating gives CASSLGAVEKLFF.

This chain's CDR3 is CASSSPRVSGNTIYF. The CDR3 DNA is TGTGCCAGCAGCTCCCCGCGTGTCTCTGGAAACACCATATATTTT. The rearrangement joins TRBV7-6 to TRBJ1-3; the D is unclear. V dropped 4 bases and J dropped 0 bases, with 10 bases sitting between them. There are 15 residues in the CDR3. Germline values: CDR1 SGHVS, CDR2 FNYEAQ.

The CDR3 DNA reads TGTGCCAGCACCCTTCCCGACTACGCCGGGGGCTACACCTTC. Residues: CASTLPDYAGGYTF. The chain couples TRBV5-6 to TRBJ1-2; no firm D call. Germline CDR1 reads SGHDT; CDR2 reads YYEEEE. V was shortened by 6 bases and J by 8 bases, with 20 bases between the two germline ends. This CDR3 has 14 amino acids.

This rearrangement joins TRBV6-1 to TRBJ2-7; D unclear. There are 11 residues in the CDR3. Germline V gene sequence: CDR1 MNHNS, CDR2 SASEGT. Trimming shortened V by 4 bases and J by 5 bases, and 6 bases separated the two germline ends. The CDR3 DNA reads TGTGCCAGCAGTGTAGGGAACGAGCAGTACTTC. It is translated as CASSVGNEQYF.

The V call is TRBV7-9, the J call TRBJ2-1; D perhaps matches TRBD2 (6 bases). The CDR3 has 16 residues. Between the trimmed V and J ends, which lost 2 bases and 0 bases, there was a span of 11 bases. The germline gives CDR1 SEHNR, CDR2 FQNEAQ (reference sequence). CDR3: CASSLRERASYNEQFF. DNA of the CDR3: TGTGCCAGCAGCTTACGGGAGAGGGCCTCCTACAATGAGCAGTTCTTC.

The chain combines TRBV7-9 with TRBJ1-1; no firm D call. V lost 8 bases and J 14 bases, leaving 18 bases between the germline ends. CDR1 is SEHNR and CDR2 is FQNEAQ in the germline V gene (reference sequence). The CDR3 has 11 residues. CDR3 region: CASADARGWFF. DNA of the CDR3: TGTGCCAGCGCTGACGCCCGTGGATGGTTCTTT.

The chain has TRBV2 and TRBJ2-7; tentative D call: TRBD1 (5 bases). The CDR3 runs to 14 residues. From germline, CDR1 is SNHLY and CDR2 FYNNEI. Trimming pared 2 bases from V and 2 bases from J, leaving 10 bases between. CDR3 amino acids: CASSENGAAYEQYF. The CDR3 DNA is TGTGCCAGCAGTGAAAATGGGGCAGCCTACGAGCAGTACTTC.

The J gene is TRBJ2-1, the V gene TRBV13; no reliable D call. The CDR3 runs to 11 residues. Germline values: CDR1 PRHDT, CDR2 FYEKMQ (reference sequence). V was trimmed by 5 bases and J by 10 bases, leaving 9 bases between them. CDR3 sequence: CASSLVGEQFF. For the CDR3, the DNA is TGTGCCAGCAGCCTCGTAGGCGAGCAGTTCTTC.

The rearrangement links TRBV2 to TRBJ2-2; D tentatively fits TRBD1 or TRBD2 (5 bases each). The CDR3 covers 15 residues. The V end was cut by 8 bases, the J end by 0 bases, with 13 bases between. Germline lookup yields CDR1 SNHLY and CDR2 FYNNEI. CDR3 nucleotide sequence: TGTGCCAGCCCCCGGGACGGACCGAACACCGGGGAGCTGTTTTTT. As protein: CASPRDGPNTGELFF.

CDR3 sequence reads: CASSQVSAGRANFRSYEQYF. CDR3 nucleotides: TGTGCCAGCAGCCAAGTATCAGCGGGTAGGGCCAACTTCCGCTCCTACGAGCAGTACTTC. This chain links TRBV4-2 with TRBJ2-7, with D tentatively TRBD2 (6 bases). CDR3 length: 20 residues. The germline V gene has CDR1 LGHNA and CDR2 YNFKEQ. Trimming removed 1 base at V and 0 bases at J, with 25 bases between.

The rearrangement uses TRBV15 and TRBJ1-1; no definite D call. The CDR3 runs to 15 residues. Germline loops: CDR1 LNHNV, CDR2 YYDKDF (reference sequence). The V and J ends lost 5 bases and 1 base respectively, with 14 bases between them. The CDR3 coding sequence is TGTGCCACCAGCGGAGGTCGTCGGGGGAACACTGAAGCTTTCTTT. This encodes CATSGGRRGNTEAFF.

Details on this clone: Other DNA sequences in the same sample also yield this CDR3. The V and J genes are TRBV7-8 and TRBJ2-5, with D possibly being TRBD2 (6 bases). Germline loops: CDR1 SGHVS, CDR2 FQNEAQ. Trimming cost V 1 base and J 4 bases, with 13 bases left between them. The CDR3 loop spans 15 amino acids. DNA for the CDR3: TGTGCCAGCAGCTTAGTTCTAGCCGGGGGAGAGACCCAGTACTTC. The encoded protein is CASSLVLAGGETQYF.

On this clone itself: A read error may produce the germline difference seen at one junction end. The chain carries TRBV5-1 and TRBJ2-1, with 12 nucleotides matching TRBD2. Germline loops: CDR1 SGHRS, CDR2 YFSETQ. There are 22 residues in the CDR3. The CDR3 nucleotides read TGCGCCCGCAGCCCGCTGGGGGCGGGAGGGCTAGCGGGGGGGCCGGGTTACAATGAGCAGTTCTTC. As protein: CARSPLGAGGLAGGPGYNEQFF. The entire variable domain, with the rest obtained from reference TRBV5-1 and TRBJ2-1, is as follows: KAGVTQTPRYLIKTRGQQVTLSCSPISGHRSVSWYQQTPGQGLQFLFEYFSETQRNKGNFPGRFSGRQFSNSRSEMNVSTLELGDSALYLCARSPLGAGGLAGGPGYNEQFFGPGTRLTVL.

The chain has TRBV7-2 and TRBJ1-1, with a weak D call TRBD1 (5 bases). This CDR3 region has 14 residues. Germline V gives CDR1 SGHTA, CDR2 FQGNSA. Deletions cut 1 base from V and 4 bases from J, with 10 bases between. Here the CDR3 reads CASSLEAGTTEAFF. In nucleotides, the CDR3 is TGTGCCAGCAGCTTAGAAGCAGGGACCACTGAAGCTTTCTTT.

The V call is TRBV6-6, the J call TRBJ2-7; possible D gene TRBD1, 7 bases. Germline CDR1 MNHNY, CDR2 SVGAGI (reference sequence). This CDR3 has 15 amino acids. V was pared by 5 bases and J by 4 bases, with 18 bases between. The CDR3 region has the DNA TGTGCCAGCAGTGCGGAGGGGGACAGAAATTACGAGCAGTACTTC. The encoded protein is CASSAEGDRNYEQYF.

The chain carries TRBV7-3 and TRBJ1-3; D is unclear. The germline V and J ends were trimmed by 1 base and 3 bases, with 4 bases remaining between them. Germline V gives CDR1 SGHTA, CDR2 FQGTGA. This CDR3 is 13 amino acids long. The CDR3 here is CASSLNGGNTIYF. The CDR3 region has the DNA TGTGCCAGCAGCTTAAACGGTGGAAACACCATATATTTT.

The chain couples TRBV7-9 to TRBJ2-5; 10 nucleotides line up with TRBD2. Trimming at V came to 5 bases and at J to 0 bases, leaving 3 bases not matched to a gene. CDR1 and CDR2 from the germline V gene are SEHNR and FQNEAQ (reference sequence). The CDR3 consists of 15 residues. CDR3 protein: CASSRAGGYQETQYF. DNA for the CDR3: TGTGCCAGCAGCAGAGCGGGGGGGTACCAAGAGACCCAGTACTTC.

This clone came up a few times. The chain recombines TRBV14 with TRBJ1-3, with a possible D match to TRBD1 (5 bases). From germline, CDR1 is SGHDN and CDR2 FVKESK. The germline V and J ends were trimmed by 4 bases and 0 bases, with 10 bases remaining between them. CDR3 size: 15 residues. CDR3 region: CASSRLGVSGNTIYF. The CDR3 DNA reads TGTGCCAGCAGCCGCCTAGGGGTCTCTGGAAACACCATATATTTT.

The chain has TRBV7-9 and TRBJ1-2, with D unresolved. This CDR3 comprises 11 residues. Germline CDR1 SEHNR, CDR2 FQNEAQ (reference sequence). V lost 1 base to trimming and J lost 9 bases, with 6 bases between them. CDR3 residues: CASSLVGRYTF. CDR3 coding DNA: TGTGCCAGCAGCTTAGTTGGCCGCTACACCTTC.

J is TRBJ2-2 and V is TRBV5-4, with a possible D match to TRBD1 (6 bases). Germline V CDR1 and CDR2: SGHNT, YYREEE (reference sequence). The CDR3 extends over 17 amino acids. The ends were cut back, 1 base at V and 0 bases at J, with 13 bases in the middle. The DNA of the CDR3 is TGTGCCAGCAGCTTGAGGCCGGCAGGGGCGAACACCGGGGAGCTGTTTTTT. Amino acid sequence: CASSLRPAGANTGELFF. The full variable domain, with the rest looked up from reference TRBV5-4 and TRBJ2-2, is ETGVTQSPTHLIKTRGQQVTLRCSSQSGHNTVSWYQQALGQGPQFIFQYYREEENGRGNFPPRFSGLQFPNYSSELNVNALELDDSALYLCASSLRPAGANTGELFFGEGSRLTVL.

This clone has a handful of counts. V is TRBV4-2 and J is TRBJ2-3; D not certain. V lost 0 bases, J lost 6 bases, and 10 bases lay in between. Germline V gives CDR1 LGHNA, CDR2 YNFKEQ. This CDR3 is built from 14 residues. CDR3: CASSQDLSDDTQYF. The CDR3, as DNA: TGTGCCAGCAGCCAAGATCTATCGGACGATACGCAGTATTTT.

The V gene is TRBV7-8, the J gene TRBJ1-6; no clear D gene. This CDR3 region has 14 residues. V was shortened by 1 base and J by 4 bases, with 5 bases between the two germline ends. Germline CDR1 is SGHVS and CDR2 is FQNEAQ. CDR3 amino acids: CASSLEGYNSPLHF. The DNA for the CDR3 is TGTGCCAGCAGCTTAGAAGGGTATAATTCACCCCTCCACTTT. The complete variable domain, with remaining parts taken from reference TRBV7-8 and TRBJ1-6, reads GAGVSQSPRYKVAKRGQDVALRCDPISGHVSLFWYQQALGQGPEFLTYFQNEAQLDKSGLPSDRFFAERPEGSVSTLKIQRTQQEDSAVYLCASSLEGYNSPLHFGNGTRLTVT.